This record covers a single T cell receptor beta chain. Germline CDR1 and CDR2: MNHEY and SVGAGI. The CDR3 has 15 amino acids. V was pared by 6 bases and J by 4 bases, with 9 bases of the junction left unmatched. This record belongs to a study of blood T cell repertoires in COVID-19. Study-wide context: The study drew acute and convalescent COVID-19 samples from the United States, Italy and Spain.

How the authors handled the data: Researchers report that nucleated cell counts were estimated from reference gene primer amplification. Here immunoSEQ multiplex PCR was the method, and the copy in TCRdb shows in-frame clones only, minus some. Clone size and the V and J calls come from that table; the DNA yielded D and trimming. The sample records approximately 250,000 clones, over 65% being singletons. Sequencing was performed on peripheral blood. The chain combines TRBV6-5 with TRBJ2-4; TRBD1 matches 7 bases. The receptor comes from a man aged 60 to 75 who had recovered from COVID-19. The DNA of the CDR3 is TGTGCCAGCAGACCCTACGGGACAGAGAAAAACATTCAGTACTTC. Its translation: CASRPYGTEKNIQYF.